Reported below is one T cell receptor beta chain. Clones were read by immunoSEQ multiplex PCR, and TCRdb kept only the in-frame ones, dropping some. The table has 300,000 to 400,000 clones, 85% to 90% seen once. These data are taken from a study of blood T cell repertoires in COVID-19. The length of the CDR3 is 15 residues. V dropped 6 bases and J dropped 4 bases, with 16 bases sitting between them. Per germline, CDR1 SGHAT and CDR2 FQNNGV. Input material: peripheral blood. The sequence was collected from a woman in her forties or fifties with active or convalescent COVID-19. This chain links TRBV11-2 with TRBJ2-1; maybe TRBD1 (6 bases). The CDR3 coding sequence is TGTGCCAGCAGGCGGGCAGGGGTCGGATACAATGAGCAGTTCTTC. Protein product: CASRRAGVGYNEQFF.